The 5 T cell receptor beta chains reported below all come from one sample, sequenced in a study of molecular identifiers for immune sequencing clone quantification. One entry per CDR3 protein, called by TCRdb with MiXCR from the PCR reads. Among under 600,000 distinct CDR3 sequences, around a fifth were seen once, and the ten largest hold 0.7% to 0.95%. Source material: naive CD8+ T cells from blood, with Jurkat cell RNA spiked in. Subset noted: FACS-sorted CD8+CD4-CCR7+CD45RA+ naive T cells. These receptors were taken from a human donor in good health. Some libraries in this study had Jurkat cell RNA spiked in.

In the case of this clonotype: Given a much more abundant clone one base away, this may be a read error. The genes are TRBV20-1 and TRBJ2-7, with 12 nucleotides matching TRBD1. This CDR3 is 13 amino acids long. The germline gives CDR1 DFQATT, CDR2 SNEGSKA (reference sequence). With 8 bases clipped from V and 5 bases from J, the junction kept 7 bases outside the gene matches. CDR3 region: CSPTGTGGHEQYF. The CDR3 nucleotides are TGCAGTCCAACCGGGACAGGGGGCCACGAGCAGTACTTC.

This clonotype was observed at least ten times. The chain couples TRBV6-5 to TRBJ2-5; 11 positions match TRBD2. Trimming cost V 4 bases and J 2 bases; bases outside gene matches: 6. This CDR3 has 16 amino acids. In germline, CDR1 is MNHEY, CDR2 SVGAGI. CDR3: CASSSLAGGQQETQYF. The CDR3 DNA reads TGTGCCAGCAGTTCCCTAGCGGGGGGACAACAAGAGACCCAGTACTTC.

The table lists this clonotype with many counts. V gene TRBV6-4 combines with J gene TRBJ2-3; D perhaps matches TRBD2 (5 bases). Germline V gene data show CDR1 as MRHNA and CDR2 as SNTAGT. Trimming took 3 bases from V and 0 from J, leaving 10 bases between them. The CDR3 spans 15 residues. The CDR3 bases are TGTGCCAGCAGTGATAGCGTTTCTAGCACAGATACGCAGTATTTT. As protein: CASSDSVSSTDTQYF.

This clonotype was seen ten or more times. CDR3 region: CASSRAGGRTGELFF. CDR3 bases: TGTGCCAGCAGCCGAGCGGGAGGGAGAACCGGGGAGCTGTTTTTT. This chain connects TRBV12-3 or TRBV12-4 to TRBJ2-2; 10 nucleotides match TRBD2. J was trimmed by 5 bases and V by 6 bases; bases with no gene match: 6. The CDR3 runs 15 residues.

In this sample, this clonotype turned up a few times. The rearrangement joins TRBV9 to TRBJ2-7; possibly TRBD1 or TRBD2 for D (6 bases each). The V and J ends lost 0 bases and 5 bases respectively, with 21 bases between them. The CDR3 loop spans 17 amino acids. Germline V gene lookup returns CDR1 SGDLS and CDR2 YYNGEE. The CDR3 DNA sequence: TGTGCCAGCAGCGTAGGGGACACCTCATACGGGGGTGACGAGCAGTACTTC. Amino acid sequence: CASSVGDTSYGGDEQYF.